The source of this TCR beta chain is a study of beta chain features in type 1 diabetes. Each donor gave one heparinised blood draw averaging around 120 mL. Every bit of the isolated RNA underwent reverse transcription, so sequencing read expressed TCRB transcripts. Profiling relied on immunoSEQ multiplex PCR, and the TCRdb table lists in-frame clones only, not all of them. The table lists hundreds of thousands of clones, over 10% of them singletons. Comment on this clone: Its antigen is still unknown.

Study results and limitations: In the patient group, naive, central memory and Treg TCRB repertoires seemed more alike than in the healthy donor group. Shorter templates may be favored by PCR, equally so in patients and controls. The VDJ junctions of type 1 diabetes patients carried fewer insertions and more deletions.

The germline V and J ends were trimmed by 6 bases and 8 bases, with 13 bases remaining between them. This CDR3 has 11 amino acids. Germline values: CDR1 SQVTM, CDR2 ANQGSEA. This TCR was recovered from a man aged 18 to 35 in good health. The chain couples TRBV29-1 to TRBJ1-2, with TRBD1 as a possible D gene (6 bases). Material for sequencing was naive CD4+ T cells from blood. The CDR3 coding sequence is TGCAGCGTCGCCACAGGGCCGGGCTACACCTTC. Its protein product is CSVATGPGYTF.